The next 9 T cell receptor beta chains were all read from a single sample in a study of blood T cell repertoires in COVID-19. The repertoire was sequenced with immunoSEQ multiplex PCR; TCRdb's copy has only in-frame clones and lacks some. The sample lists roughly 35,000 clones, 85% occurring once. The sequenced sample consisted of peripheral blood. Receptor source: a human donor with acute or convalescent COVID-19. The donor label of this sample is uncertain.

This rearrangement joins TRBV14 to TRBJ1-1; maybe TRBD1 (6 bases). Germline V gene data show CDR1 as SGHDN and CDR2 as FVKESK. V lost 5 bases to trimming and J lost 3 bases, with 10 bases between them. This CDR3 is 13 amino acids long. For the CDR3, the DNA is TGTGCCAGCAGCTGGGGGCGGGACACTGAAGCTTTCTTT. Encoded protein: CASSWGRDTEAFF.

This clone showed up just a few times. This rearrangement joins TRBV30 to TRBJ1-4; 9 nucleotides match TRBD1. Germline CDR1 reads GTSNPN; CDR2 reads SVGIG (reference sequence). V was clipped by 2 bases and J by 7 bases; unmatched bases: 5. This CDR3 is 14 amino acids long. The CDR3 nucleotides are TGTGCCTGGAGTACGGGACAGGGCGCTGAAAAACTGTTTTTT. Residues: CAWSTGQGAEKLFF.

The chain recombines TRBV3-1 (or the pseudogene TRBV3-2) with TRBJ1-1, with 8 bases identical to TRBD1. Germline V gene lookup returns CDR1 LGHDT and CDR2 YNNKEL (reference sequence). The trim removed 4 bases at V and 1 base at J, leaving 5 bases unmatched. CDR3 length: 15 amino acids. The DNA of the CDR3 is TGTGCCAGCAGCCCCCGACAGGGGAAGAACACTGAAGCTTTCTTT. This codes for CASSPRQGKNTEAFF.

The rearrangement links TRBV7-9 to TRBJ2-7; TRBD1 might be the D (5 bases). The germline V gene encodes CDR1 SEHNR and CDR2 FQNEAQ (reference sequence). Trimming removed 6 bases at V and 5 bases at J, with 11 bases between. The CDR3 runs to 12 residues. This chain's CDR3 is CASSYSGNEQYF. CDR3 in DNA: TGTGCCAGCAGTTACTCAGGGAACGAGCAGTACTTC.

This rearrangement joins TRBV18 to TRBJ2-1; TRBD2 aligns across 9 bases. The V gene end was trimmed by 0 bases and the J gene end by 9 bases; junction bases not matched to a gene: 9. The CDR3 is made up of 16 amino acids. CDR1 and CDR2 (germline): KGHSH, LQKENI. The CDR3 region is CASSPPVAGEGGEQFF. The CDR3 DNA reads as TGTGCCAGCTCACCACCGGTAGCGGGAGAGGGGGGTGAGCAGTTCTTC.

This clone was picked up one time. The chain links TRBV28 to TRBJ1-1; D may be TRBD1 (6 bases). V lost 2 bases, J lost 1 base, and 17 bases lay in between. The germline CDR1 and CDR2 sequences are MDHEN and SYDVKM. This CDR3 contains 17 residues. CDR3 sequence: CASSLLGSRGWNTEAFF. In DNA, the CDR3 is TGTGCCAGCAGTTTACTGGGCTCGAGGGGGTGGAACACTGAAGCTTTCTTT.

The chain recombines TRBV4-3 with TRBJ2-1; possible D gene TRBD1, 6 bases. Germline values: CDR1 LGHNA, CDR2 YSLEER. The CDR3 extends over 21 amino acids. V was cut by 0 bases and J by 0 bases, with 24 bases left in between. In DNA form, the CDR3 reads TGCGCCAGCAGCCAAGATCCGACAGGTATTGGGATATTGAGCTCCTACAATGAGCAGTTCTTC. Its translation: CASSQDPTGIGILSSYNEQFF.

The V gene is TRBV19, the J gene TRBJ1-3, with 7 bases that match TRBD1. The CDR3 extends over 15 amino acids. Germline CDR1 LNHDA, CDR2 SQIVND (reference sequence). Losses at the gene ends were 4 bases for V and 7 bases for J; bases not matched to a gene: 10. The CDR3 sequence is CASSTRQGGFNTIYF. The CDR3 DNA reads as TGTGCCAGTAGTACTCGACAGGGAGGTTTCAACACCATATATTTT.

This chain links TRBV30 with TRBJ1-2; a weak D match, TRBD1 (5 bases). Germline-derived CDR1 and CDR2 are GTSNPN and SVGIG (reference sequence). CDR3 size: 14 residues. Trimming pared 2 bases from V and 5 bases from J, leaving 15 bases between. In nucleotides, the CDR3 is TGTGCCTGGAGTTTCGACCCACAGGATTATGGCTACACCTTC. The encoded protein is CAWSFDPQDYGYTF. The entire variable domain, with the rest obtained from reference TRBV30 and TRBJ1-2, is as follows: SQTIHQWPATLVQPVGSPLSLECTVEGTSNPNLYWYRQAAGRGLQLLFYSVGIGQISSEVPQNLSASRPQDRQFILSSKKLLLSDSGFYLCAWSFDPQDYGYTFGSGTRLTVV.